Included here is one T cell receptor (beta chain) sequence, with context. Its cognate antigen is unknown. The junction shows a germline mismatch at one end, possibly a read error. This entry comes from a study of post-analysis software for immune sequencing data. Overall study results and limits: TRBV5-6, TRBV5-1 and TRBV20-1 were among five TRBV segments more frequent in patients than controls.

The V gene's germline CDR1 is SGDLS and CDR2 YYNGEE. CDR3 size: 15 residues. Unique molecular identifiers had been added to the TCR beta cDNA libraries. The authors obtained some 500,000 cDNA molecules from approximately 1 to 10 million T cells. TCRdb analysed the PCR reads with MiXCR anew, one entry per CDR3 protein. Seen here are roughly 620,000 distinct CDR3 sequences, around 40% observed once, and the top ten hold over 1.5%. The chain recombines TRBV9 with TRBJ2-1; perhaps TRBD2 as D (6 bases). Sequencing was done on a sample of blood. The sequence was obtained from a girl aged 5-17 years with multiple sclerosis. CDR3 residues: CTSSVGREIRNEQFF. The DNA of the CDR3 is TGTACCAGCAGCGTAGGACGGGAGATAAGGAATGAGCAGTTCTTC.